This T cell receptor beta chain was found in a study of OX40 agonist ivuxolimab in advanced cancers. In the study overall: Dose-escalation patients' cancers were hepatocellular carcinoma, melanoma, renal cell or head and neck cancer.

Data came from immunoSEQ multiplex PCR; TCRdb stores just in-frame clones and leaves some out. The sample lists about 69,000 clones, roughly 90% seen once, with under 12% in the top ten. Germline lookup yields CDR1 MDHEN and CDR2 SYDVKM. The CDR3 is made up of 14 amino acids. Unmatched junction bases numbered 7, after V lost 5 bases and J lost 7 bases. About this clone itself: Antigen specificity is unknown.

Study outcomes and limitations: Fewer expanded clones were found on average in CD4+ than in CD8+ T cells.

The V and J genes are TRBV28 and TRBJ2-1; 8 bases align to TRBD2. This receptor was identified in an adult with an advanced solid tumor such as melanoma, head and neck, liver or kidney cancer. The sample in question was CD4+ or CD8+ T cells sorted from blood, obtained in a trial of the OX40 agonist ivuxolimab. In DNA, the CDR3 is TGTGCCAGCAGTGCGGGAGGAAGTTGGAATGAGCAGTTCTTC. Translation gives CASSAGGSWNEQFF. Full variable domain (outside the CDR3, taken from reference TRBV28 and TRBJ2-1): DVKVTQSSRYLVKRTGEKVFLECVQDMDHENMFWYRQDPGLGLRLIYFSYDVKMKEKGDIPEGYSVSREKKERFSLILESASTNQTSMYLCASSAGGSWNEQFFGPGTRLTVL.